This T cell receptor beta chain was identified in a study of cytomegalovirus exposure and HLA in healthy donors. Study overall: As released early, the data held about 85 million unique TCRs from HLA-typed donors.

CDR3 length equals 15 residues. CDR1 and CDR2 (germline): SGHDT, YYEEEE. Trimming cost V 4 bases and J 5 bases; bases outside gene matches: 3. Broader study findings: A later analysis showed TCR association rates differing by HLA locus, peaking at DRB1 and lowest at HLA-C. Several of the most significant clusters were apparently associated with common viral pathogens in a later analysis.

As concerns this clone: Its specificity is not known.

In the PCR, 60 Vbeta and 13 Jbeta primers were used. TCRdb's table, derived via immunoSEQ multiplex PCR, lists solely in-frame clones and lacks some. The repertoire includes about 120,000 clones, more than 60% of them detected once, and 9% to 10% sits in the top ten. The clonotype originates from a man in his forties or fifties in good health and CMV-seropositive. This chain links TRBV5-6 with TRBJ2-2, with TRBD2 identical over 12 bases. Input material: PBMCs. CDR3 region: CASSPGTSGTGELFF. Written as DNA, the CDR3 is TGTGCCAGCAGCCCCGGGACTAGCGGGACCGGGGAGCTGTTTTTT.